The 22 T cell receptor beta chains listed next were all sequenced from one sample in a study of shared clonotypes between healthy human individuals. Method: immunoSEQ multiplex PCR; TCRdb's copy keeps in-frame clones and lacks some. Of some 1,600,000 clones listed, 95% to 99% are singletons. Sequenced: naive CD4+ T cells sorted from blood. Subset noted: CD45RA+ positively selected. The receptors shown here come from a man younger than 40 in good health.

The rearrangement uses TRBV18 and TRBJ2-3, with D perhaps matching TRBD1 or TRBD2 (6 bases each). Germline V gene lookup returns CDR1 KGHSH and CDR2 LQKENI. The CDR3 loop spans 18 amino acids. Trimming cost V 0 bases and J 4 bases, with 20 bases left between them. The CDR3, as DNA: TGTGCCAGCTCACCACCGAGGGGGGCTAAGGCACACGCAGATACGCAGTATTTT. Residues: CASSPPRGAKAHADTQYF.

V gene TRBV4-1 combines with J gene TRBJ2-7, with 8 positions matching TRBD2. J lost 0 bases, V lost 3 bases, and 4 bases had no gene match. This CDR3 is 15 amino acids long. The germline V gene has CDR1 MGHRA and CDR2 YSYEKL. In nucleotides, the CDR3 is TGCGCCAGCAGCCAGCGGGGGGCATCCTCCTACGAGCAGTACTTC. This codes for CASSQRGASSYEQYF.

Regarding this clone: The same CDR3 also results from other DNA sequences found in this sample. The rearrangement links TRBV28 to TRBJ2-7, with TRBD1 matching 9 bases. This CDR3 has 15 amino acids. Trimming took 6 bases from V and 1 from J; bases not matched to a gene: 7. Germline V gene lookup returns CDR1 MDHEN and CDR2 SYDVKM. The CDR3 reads CASSPSGTGSYEQYF. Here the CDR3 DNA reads TGTGCCAGCAGCCCTTCCGGGACAGGGTCCTACGAGCAGTACTTC.

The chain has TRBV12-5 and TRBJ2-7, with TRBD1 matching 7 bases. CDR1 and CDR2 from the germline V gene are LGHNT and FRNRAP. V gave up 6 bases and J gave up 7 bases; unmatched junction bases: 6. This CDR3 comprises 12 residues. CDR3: CASGTGLGEQYF. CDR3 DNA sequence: TGTGCTAGTGGGACAGGGCTGGGAGAGCAGTACTTC.

CDR3 nucleotides: TGCGCCAGCAGAACCATTAGCGGGGCGGGGGAGACCCAGTACTTC. Its protein product is CASRTISGAGETQYF. V gene TRBV5-1 combines with J gene TRBJ2-5, with 8 bases that match TRBD2. Germline CDR1 is SGHRS and CDR2 is YFSETQ. V shed 5 bases, J shed 5 bases, and the junction held 11 bases outside the gene matches. The CDR3 consists of 15 residues.

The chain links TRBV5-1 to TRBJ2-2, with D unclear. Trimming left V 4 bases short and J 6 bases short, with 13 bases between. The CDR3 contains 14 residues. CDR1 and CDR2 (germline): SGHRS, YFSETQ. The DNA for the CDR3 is TGCGCCAGCAGCGACGGAAGAAAAGCCGGGGAGCTGTTTTTT. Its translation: CASSDGRKAGELFF.

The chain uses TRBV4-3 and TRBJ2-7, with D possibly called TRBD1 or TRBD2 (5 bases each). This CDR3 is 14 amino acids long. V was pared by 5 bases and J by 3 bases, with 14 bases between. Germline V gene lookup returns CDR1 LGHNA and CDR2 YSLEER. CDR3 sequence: CASSNLGPSYEQYF. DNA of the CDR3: TGCGCCAGCAGCAACCTGGGACCTAGCTACGAGCAGTACTTC.

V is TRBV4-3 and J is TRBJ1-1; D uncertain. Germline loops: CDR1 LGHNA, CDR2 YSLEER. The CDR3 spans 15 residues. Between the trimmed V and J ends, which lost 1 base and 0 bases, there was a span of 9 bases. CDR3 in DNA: TGCGCCAGCAGCCAAGCTGTAGGGCTGAACACTGAAGCTTTCTTT. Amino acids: CASSQAVGLNTEAFF.

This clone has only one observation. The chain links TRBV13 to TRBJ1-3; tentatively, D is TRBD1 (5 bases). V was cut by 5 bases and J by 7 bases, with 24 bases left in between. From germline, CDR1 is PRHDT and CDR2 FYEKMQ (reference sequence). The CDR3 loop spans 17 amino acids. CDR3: CASSALAGTGVLNTIYF. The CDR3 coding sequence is TGTGCCAGCAGCGCCCTTGCCGGGACGGGGGTTCTTAACACCATATATTTT.

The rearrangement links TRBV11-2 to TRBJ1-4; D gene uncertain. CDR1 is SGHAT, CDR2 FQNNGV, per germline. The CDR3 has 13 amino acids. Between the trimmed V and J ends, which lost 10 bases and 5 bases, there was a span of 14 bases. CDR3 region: CATQRVINEKLFF. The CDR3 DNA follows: TGTGCCACCCAACGGGTGATCAATGAAAAACTGTTTTTT.

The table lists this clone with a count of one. CDR3 DNA: TGTGCCAGCAGCACCGGACAGGGGGCCGGGGGCTACACCTTC. It yields the protein CASSTGQGAGGYTF. V and J are TRBV7-9 and TRBJ1-2, with 11 bases identical to TRBD1. The CDR3 has 14 residues. CDR1 and CDR2 from the germline V gene are SEHNR and FQNEAQ (reference sequence). V lost 5 bases to trimming and J lost 8 bases; unmatched junction nucleotides: 7.

This CDR3 is CASSVVPGGSGANVLTF. CDR3 nucleotide sequence: TGTGCCAGCAGCGTAGTGCCCGGAGGCTCTGGGGCCAACGTCCTGACTTTC. The chain employs TRBV9 and TRBJ2-6; D possibly corresponds to TRBD2 (5 bases). CDR1 is SGDLS, CDR2 YYNGEE, per germline. The CDR3 extends over 17 amino acids. The V and J ends lost 0 bases and 0 bases respectively, with 10 bases between them.

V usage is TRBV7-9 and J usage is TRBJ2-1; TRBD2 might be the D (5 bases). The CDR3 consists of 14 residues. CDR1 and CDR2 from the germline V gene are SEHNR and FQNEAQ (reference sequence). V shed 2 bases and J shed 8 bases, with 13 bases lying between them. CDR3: CASSLIGGGHEQFF. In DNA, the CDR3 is TGTGCCAGCAGCTTAATTGGAGGAGGTCATGAGCAGTTCTTC.

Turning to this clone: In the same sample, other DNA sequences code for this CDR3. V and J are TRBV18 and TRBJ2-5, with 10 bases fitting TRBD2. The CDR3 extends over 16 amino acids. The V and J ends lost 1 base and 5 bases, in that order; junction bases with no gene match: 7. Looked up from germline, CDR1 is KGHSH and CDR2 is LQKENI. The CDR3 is CASSPLLAGVGETQYF. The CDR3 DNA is TGTGCCAGCTCACCACTTCTAGCGGGAGTGGGGGAGACCCAGTACTTC.

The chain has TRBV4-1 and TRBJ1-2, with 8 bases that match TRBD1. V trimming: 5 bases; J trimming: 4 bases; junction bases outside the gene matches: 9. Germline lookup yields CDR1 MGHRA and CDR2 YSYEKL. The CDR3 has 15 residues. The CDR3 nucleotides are TGCGCCAGCAGCGCCCCCGGGACAGGACCCTATGGCTACACCTTC. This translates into CASSAPGTGPYGYTF.

The CDR3 spells CASRITGGADTQYF. CDR3 bases: TGCGCCAGCAGGATAACTGGGGGGGCAGATACGCAGTATTTT. J is TRBJ2-3 and V is TRBV5-1; 7 nucleotides line up with TRBD2. V lost 5 bases to trimming and J lost 4 bases; unmatched junction nucleotides: 7. Germline V gene sequence: CDR1 SGHRS, CDR2 YFSETQ. This CDR3 has 14 amino acids.

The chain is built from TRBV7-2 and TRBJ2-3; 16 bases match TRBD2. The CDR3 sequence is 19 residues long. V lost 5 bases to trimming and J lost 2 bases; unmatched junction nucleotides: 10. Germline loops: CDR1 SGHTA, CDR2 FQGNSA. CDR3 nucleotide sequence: TGTGCCAGCAGCCCACAGGGACTAGCGGGAGGGCCATCCACAGATACGCAGTATTTT. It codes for CASSPQGLAGGPSTDTQYF.

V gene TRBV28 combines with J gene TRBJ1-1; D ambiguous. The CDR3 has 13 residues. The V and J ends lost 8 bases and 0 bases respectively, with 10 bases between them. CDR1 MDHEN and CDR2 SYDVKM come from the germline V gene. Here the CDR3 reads CASVRLLNTEAFF. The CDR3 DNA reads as TGTGCCAGCGTGCGCTTACTGAACACTGAAGCTTTCTTT.

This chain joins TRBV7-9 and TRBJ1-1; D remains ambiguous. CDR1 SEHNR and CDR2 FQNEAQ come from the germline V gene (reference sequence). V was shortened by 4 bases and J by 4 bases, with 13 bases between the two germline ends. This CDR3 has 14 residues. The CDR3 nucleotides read TGTGCCAGCAGCTCCTCAGGAGCCATCACTGAAGCTTTCTTT. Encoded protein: CASSSSGAITEAFF.

CDR3 protein: CASGDRRDQPQHF. CDR3 DNA: TGTGCCAGCGGGGACAGGAGAGATCAGCCCCAGCATTTT. The chain has TRBV6-5 and TRBJ1-5, with 8 bases fitting TRBD1. The V gene end was trimmed by 8 bases and the J gene end by 5 bases; junction bases not matched to a gene: 5. The CDR3 is 13 amino acids. The germline gives CDR1 MNHEY, CDR2 SVGAGI.

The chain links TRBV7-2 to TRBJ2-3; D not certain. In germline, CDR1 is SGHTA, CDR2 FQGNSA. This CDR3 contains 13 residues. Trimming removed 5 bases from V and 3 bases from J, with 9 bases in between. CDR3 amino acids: CASSPKRTDTQYF. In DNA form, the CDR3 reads TGTGCCAGCAGCCCCAAGAGGACAGATACGCAGTATTTT. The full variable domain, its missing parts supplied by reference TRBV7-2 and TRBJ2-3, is GAGVSQSPSNKVTEKGKDVELRCDPISGHTALYWYRQSLGQGLEFLIYFQGNSAPDKSGLPSDRFSAERTGGSVSTLTIQRTQQEDSAVYLCASSPKRTDTQYFGPGTRLTVL.

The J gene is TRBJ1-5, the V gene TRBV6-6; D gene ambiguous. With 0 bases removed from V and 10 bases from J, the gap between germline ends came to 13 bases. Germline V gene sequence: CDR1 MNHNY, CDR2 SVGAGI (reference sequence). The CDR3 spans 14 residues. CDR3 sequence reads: CASSYSPALLPQHF. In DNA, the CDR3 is TGTGCCAGCAGTTACTCACCCGCTCTGCTACCCCAGCATTTT.